Described below is a single TCR beta chain sequence and its context. Clones were read by immunoSEQ multiplex PCR, and TCRdb kept only the in-frame ones, dropping some. The sample has some 2,400,000 clones, almost 96% seen once. The data derive from a study of shared clonotypes between healthy human individuals. Study-wide background: The study used three CD4 naive, three CD4 memory, two CD8 naive and one CD8 memory plate per donor.

Per the germline V gene, CDR1 is ENHRY and CDR2 is SYGVKD. Trimming took 2 bases from V and 9 from J; bases not matched to a gene: 4. The CDR3 contains 15 residues. The chain links TRBV10-3 to TRBJ2-1; TRBD2 aligns across 13 bases. Sequencing was done on a sample of naive CD4+ T cells sorted from blood. Subset meaning: CD45RA+ positively selected. The origin of this receptor is a man younger than 30 in good health. Here the CDR3 reads CAISETSGGATEQFF. CDR3 nucleotides: TGTGCCATCAGTGAGACTAGCGGGGGGGCCACTGAGCAGTTCTTC.